The 16 T cell receptor beta chains given below trace back to one sample, sequenced in a study of T cell repertoires in cytomegalovirus infection. TCRdb re-derived calls from the reads in MiXCR, one entry per CDR3 protein. The sample has 750,000 to 950,000 distinct CDR3 sequences; under 35% are singletons. These receptors have no known antigen. The material sequenced was cultured CD8+ T cells from PBMCs, taken from culture after CMV antigen stimulation. The receptor source for this set is a human donor in good health (CMV status not recorded). Some clones in this sample may be carry-over from other donors' samples.

J is TRBJ1-2 and V is TRBV5-6, with TRBD1 as a possible D gene (5 bases). Trimming left V 2 bases short and J 10 bases short, with 12 bases between. CDR1 is SGHDT, CDR2 YYEEEE, per germline. The CDR3 extends over 12 amino acids. The CDR3 reads CASSFMTAFYTF. The CDR3 nucleotides read TGTGCCAGCAGCTTTATGACAGCATTCTACACCTTC.

This clonotype has more than one count but fewer than ten. This sequence joins TRBV9 and TRBJ2-1; TRBD2 agrees at 7 bases. The CDR3 totals 17 residues. The V and J ends lost 1 base and 4 bases, in that order; junction bases with no gene match: 11. Germline CDR1 is SGDLS and CDR2 is YYNGEE. CDR3 sequence reads: CASSVSRKSGAYNEQFF. In nucleotides, the CDR3 is TGTGCCAGCAGCGTATCCCGCAAAAGCGGGGCTTACAATGAGCAGTTCTTC.

V usage is TRBV27 and J usage is TRBJ2-3; tentatively, D is TRBD2 (6 bases). V dropped 4 bases and J dropped 6 bases, with 14 bases sitting between them. The CDR3 has 14 amino acids. Germline-derived CDR1 and CDR2 are MNHEY and SMNVEV (reference sequence). CDR3 in amino acids: CASSWGLHSDTQYF. The CDR3 DNA reads as TGTGCCAGCAGTTGGGGACTCCACTCGGATACGCAGTATTTT.

The rearrangement links TRBV4-1 to TRBJ2-3, with D tentatively TRBD1 or TRBD2 (5 bases each). The CDR3 covers 14 residues. CDR1 and CDR2 from the germline V gene are MGHRA and YSYEKL. The V and J ends lost 0 bases and 6 bases respectively, with 10 bases between them. The CDR3 is CASSQDGGRDTQYF. CDR3 coding DNA: TGCGCCAGCAGCCAAGATGGGGGTCGGGATACGCAGTATTTT.

The chain employs TRBV10-2 and TRBJ1-2; D gene ambiguous. This CDR3 spans 13 amino acids. The germline gives CDR1 WSHSY, CDR2 SAAADI. Trimming left V 2 bases short and J 5 bases short, with 9 bases between. In DNA form, the CDR3 reads TGCGCCAGCAGTGAGCGGCCGGTATATGGCTACACCTTC. It yields the protein CASSERPVYGYTF.

This clonotype was detected ten times or more. The chain combines TRBV3-1 with TRBJ2-7; 9 bases line up with TRBD1. Germline CDR1 and CDR2: LGHDT and YNNKEL (reference sequence). Trimming at V came to 5 bases and at J to 0 bases, leaving 11 bases not matched to a gene. The CDR3 consists of 17 residues. The CDR3 is CASSAPGQGAGSYEQYV. In DNA form, the CDR3 reads TGTGCCAGCAGCGCGCCGGGACAGGGAGCGGGCTCCTACGAGCAGTACGTC.

This clonotype was detected ten times or more. CDR3 in amino acids: CASSLMDKYNEQFF. CDR3 nucleotides: TGTGCCAGCAGCTTAATGGACAAATACAATGAGCAGTTCTTC. The chain joins TRBV7-2 to TRBJ2-1; possibly TRBD1 for D (5 bases). V was clipped by 2 bases and J by 4 bases, with 9 bases between them. The CDR3 sequence is 14 residues long. CDR1 is SGHTA and CDR2 is FQGNSA in the germline V gene.

This clonotype was picked up a small number of times. V and J are TRBV11-3 and TRBJ1-1; D is possibly TRBD1 (6 bases). Germline V gene lookup returns CDR1 SGHNT and CDR2 YENEEA. V was cut by 1 base and J by 7 bases, with 7 bases left in between. This CDR3 contains 12 residues. As DNA, the CDR3 is TGTGCCAGCAGCTTAGGGGACAATGAAGCTTTCTTT. Translating it yields CASSLGDNEAFF.

This clonotype was seen a few times. The chain joins TRBV20-1 to TRBJ2-1; TRBD2 matches at 10 bases. The CDR3 extends over 14 amino acids. Germline V gene sequence: CDR1 DFQATT, CDR2 SNEGSKA (reference sequence). Trimming removed 5 bases from V and 9 bases from J; junction bases left unmatched: 10. In DNA form, the CDR3 reads TGCAGTGCTGGGGGAGCGGGGGGGCGTTTTGAGCAGTTCTTC. Protein: CSAGGAGGRFEQFF.

This chain connects TRBV9 to TRBJ2-1; the D gene is possibly TRBD1 (6 bases). V gave up 10 bases and J gave up 0 bases, with 11 bases separating them. Germline V gene data show CDR1 as SGDLS and CDR2 as YYNGEE. The CDR3 runs 13 residues. The CDR3 DNA follows: TGTGCCTCAGGACAGCCCTCCTACAATGAGCAGTTCTTC. Translated: CASGQPSYNEQFF. The full variable domain, with the rest looked up from reference TRBV9 and TRBJ2-1, is DSGVTQTPKHLITATGQRVTLRCSPRSGDLSVYWYQQSLDQGLQFLIQYYNGEERAKGNILERFSAQQFPDLHSELNLSSLELGDSALYFCASGQPSYNEQFFGPGTRLTVL.

This clonotype came up a few times. The chain uses TRBV27 and TRBJ2-5, with D perhaps matching TRBD2 (5 bases). Per the germline V gene, CDR1 is MNHEY and CDR2 is SMNVEV (reference sequence). V was clipped by 6 bases and J by 0 bases, with 14 bases between them. The CDR3 length is 15 residues. The chain's CDR3 is CASSPQDSYQETQYF. The CDR3 DNA follows: TGTGCCAGCAGCCCCCAGGACTCGTACCAAGAGACCCAGTACTTC.

J is TRBJ2-4 and V is TRBV7-8; unclear D gene. There are 16 residues in the CDR3. The V end was cut by 5 bases, the J end by 1 base, with 15 bases between. The V gene's germline CDR1 is SGHVS and CDR2 FQNEAQ. The CDR3 spells CASSALLGFAKNIQYF. In DNA form, the CDR3 reads TGTGCCAGCAGCGCACTTTTAGGGTTCGCCAAAAACATTCAGTACTTC.

The chain recombines TRBV11-2 with TRBJ2-7; 10 bases agree with TRBD1. The CDR3 runs 13 residues. CDR1 and CDR2 from the germline V gene are SGHAT and FQNNGV. Trimming cost V 3 bases and J 7 bases; bases outside gene matches: 3. CDR3 bases: TGTGCCAGCAGCTTGACAGGGGGCCTTGAGCAGTACGTC. Protein sequence: CASSLTGGLEQYV.

In its sample, this clonotype was seen a few times. V gene TRBV19 combines with J gene TRBJ1-2; D not certain. This CDR3 is 14 amino acids long. CDR1 and CDR2 from the germline V gene are LNHDA and SQIVND (reference sequence). Trimming removed 0 bases from V and 7 bases from J, with 12 bases in between. The CDR3 coding sequence is TGTGCCAGTAGTATAGATCTGGCGGTACCTGGCTACACCTTC. It yields the protein CASSIDLAVPGYTF.

There are many counts of this clonotype. A junction boundary mismatches the germline segment, possibly from a read error. V and J are TRBV15 and TRBJ1-1; TRBD1 is a possible D gene (6 bases). CDR1 and CDR2 from the germline V gene are LNHNV and YYDKDF (reference sequence). The length of the CDR3 is 10 residues. This chain's CDR3 is CPGAFAEAFF. For the CDR3, the DNA is TGCCCAGGGGCATTCGCTGAAGCTTTCTTT.

The V gene is TRBV11-2, the J gene TRBJ2-3; 8 bases map to TRBD2. Germline lookup yields CDR1 SGHAT and CDR2 FQNNGV. V shed 10 bases, J shed 0 bases, and the junction held 3 bases outside the gene matches. The CDR3 loop spans 13 amino acids. In DNA form, the CDR3 reads TGTGCCACCCCGGGGGGGAGCACAGATACGCAGTATTTT. This encodes CATPGGSTDTQYF.